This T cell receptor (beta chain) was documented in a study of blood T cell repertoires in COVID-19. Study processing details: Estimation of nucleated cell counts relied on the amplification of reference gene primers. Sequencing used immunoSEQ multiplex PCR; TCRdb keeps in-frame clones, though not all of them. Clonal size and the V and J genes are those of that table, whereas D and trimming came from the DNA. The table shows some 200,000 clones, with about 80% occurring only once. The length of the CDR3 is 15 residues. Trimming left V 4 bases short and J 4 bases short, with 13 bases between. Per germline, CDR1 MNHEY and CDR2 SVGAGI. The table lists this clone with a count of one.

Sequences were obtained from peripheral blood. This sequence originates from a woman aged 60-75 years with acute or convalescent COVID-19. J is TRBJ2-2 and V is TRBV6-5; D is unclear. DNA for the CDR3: TGTGCCAGCAGTTTACAATCTTTTGCCACCGGGGAGCTGTTTTTT. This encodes CASSLQSFATGELFF.